This is a list of T cell receptor beta chains from one sample in a study of control samples from healthy donors and cancer patients. The data were produced by immunoSEQ multiplex PCR, yet TCRdb's version contains in-frame clones alone and is incomplete. The top ten clones hold 1.5% to 2% of a sample with roughly 150,000 clones, about 86% of them seen once. Material for sequencing was blood. These receptors all stem from a man between 18 and 29 years old in good health. Each CDR3 is given with its conserved first and last residue. A D gene is named only where the DNA matches it firmly. Expanded clones are given a class, and other clones once, few, many or no size at all.

>15|NA|TRBV28|TRBD1|TRBJ1-6
TGTGCCAGCAGAAAATCTACAGGGGGCAAGTCACCCCTCCACTTT
CASRKSTGGKSPLHF
>16|NA|TRBV7-9|TRBD1|TRBJ1-6
TGTGCCAGCAGCTTAACGGACAGGGGAAATAATTCACCCCTCCACTTT
CASSLTDRGNNSPLHF
>17|NA|TRBV7-2|TRBD1|TRBJ2-7
TGTGCCAGCAGCTTACTCCCCCCGGGACAGGGTTCCTACGAGCAGTACTTC
CASSLLPPGQGSYEQYF
>16|NA|TRBV7-9|NA|TRBJ2-3
TGTGCCAGCAGCTTATCCGGCGGGCGGATCACAGATACGCAGTATTTT
CASSLSGGRITDTQYF
>17|NA|TRBV7-2|TRBD2|TRBJ2-3
TGTGCCAGCAGCCCCCGGGGACTAGCGGGGGGTACAGATACGCAGTATTTT
CASSPRGLAGGTDTQYF
>18|NA|TRBV4-3|TRBD1|TRBJ1-1
TGCGCCAGCAGCCAAGACGCCGGGACAGGGGGCGCGATCTCTGAAGCTTTCTTT
CASSQDAGTGGAISEAFF
>14|NA|TRBV28|NA|TRBJ1-3
TGTGCCAGCAGTTTACCCTCATTAGGAAACACCATATATTTT
CASSLPSLGNTIYF
>13|NA|TRBV2|NA|TRBJ2-7
TGTGCCAGCAGTCAACAGGAACTCTACGAGCAGTACTTC
CASSQQELYEQYF
>17|few|TRBV5-1|TRBD1|TRBJ1-4
TGCGCCAGCAGCTACGGGACAGGGAGGGCAACTAATGAAAAACTGTTTTTT
CASSYGTGRATNEKLFF
>15|NA|TRBV27|NA|TRBJ1-1
TGTGCCAGCAGTTTAACGGGGACATCTAACACTGAAGCTTTCTTT
CASSLTGTSNTEAFF
>13|NA|TRBV27|TRBD1|TRBJ2-5
TGTGCCAGCAGTTTAGGGACAGAAGAGACCCAGTACTTC
CASSLGTEETQYF
>15|NA|TRBV5-1|NA|TRBJ1-5
TGCGCCAGCAGCTTTACGGGAGGCAGCAATCAGCCCCAGCATTTT
CASSFTGGSNQPQHF
>13|NA|TRBV29-1|NA|TRBJ1-3
TGCAGCGCGGCGAAGGGTGCTGGAAACACCATATATTTT
CSAAKGAGNTIYF
>13|NA|TRBV27|NA|TRBJ1-5
TGTGCCAGCAGTTTATTACAGTATCAGCCCCAGCATTTT
CASSLLQYQPQHF
>16|once|TRBV27|NA|TRBJ1-1
TGTGCCAGCAGTTTATCGATGAGGTTCATGAACACTGAAGCTTTCTTT
CASSLSMRFMNTEAFF